This passage covers 6 T cell receptor beta chains from one sample sequenced in a study of T-cell reconstitution after alpha-beta-depleted transplantation in children. The library targeted TCRbeta and was prepared with unique molecular identifiers. TCRdb recomputed calls from the PCR reads with MiXCR, one row per CDR3 protein. Of about 370,000 distinct CDR3 sequences detected, around 21% appear once; the ten largest clones hold 3% to 4.5%. The material was PBMCs from the stem cell graft donor, obtained from the stem cell graft. These receptors were collected from a human donor who donated a stem cell graft to a child with acute myeloid leukemia.

V gene TRBV9 combines with J gene TRBJ2-7; TRBD1 matches at 7 bases. The length of the CDR3 is 14 residues. After removal of 3 bases from V and 1 base from J, the junction contained 4 bases not matched to a gene. Germline V CDR1 and CDR2: SGDLS, YYNGEE. The DNA of the CDR3 is TGTGCCAGCAGCGACCAGGGGGATTCCTACGAGCAGTACTTC. Amino acid sequence: CASSDQGDSYEQYF.

The DNA of the CDR3 is TGTGCCAGCAGCAGAGGAAGCTCCTACGAGCAGTACTTC. The encoded protein is CASSRGSSYEQYF. The J gene is TRBJ2-7, the V gene TRBV6-6; D is unclear. V lost 6 bases to trimming and J lost 0 bases, with 9 bases between them. This CDR3 is 13 amino acids long. Germline CDR1 and CDR2: MNHNY and SVGAGI (reference sequence).

This clonotype has just a few counts. The CDR3: CASSLRVDSEQFF. For the CDR3, the DNA is TGTGCCAGCAGTTTGAGGGTCGACTCGGAGCAGTTCTTC. This chain connects TRBV12-3 or TRBV12-4 to TRBJ2-1; a weak D match, TRBD2 (5 bases). Deletions cut 3 bases from V and 10 bases from J, with 13 bases between. The CDR3 consists of 13 residues.

This clonotype was counted at least ten times. This chain connects TRBV29-1 to TRBJ2-6; 7 bases match TRBD2. The CDR3 loop spans 16 amino acids. J gave up 1 base and V 0 bases, and 3 bases lay outside the gene matches. The germline V gene encodes CDR1 SQVTM and CDR2 ANQGSEA. For the CDR3, the DNA is TGCAGCGTTGAAGAATATAGCGGGTCTGGGGCCAACGTCCTGACTTTC. It translates to CSVEEYSGSGANVLTF.

DNA of the CDR3: TGTGCCAGCAGTCCCCCAGGAGGTGGGACCGGGGAGCTGTTTTTT. Translated, it gives CASSPPGGGTGELFF. The V and J genes are TRBV12-3 or TRBV12-4 and TRBJ2-2, with a weak D call TRBD2 (5 bases). Trimming cost V 5 bases and J 5 bases, with 15 bases left between them. CDR3 length equals 15 residues.

The rearrangement uses TRBV15 and TRBJ1-3; no definite D call. Germline V CDR1 and CDR2: LNHNV, YYDKDF (reference sequence). Trimming took 0 bases from V and 3 from J, leaving 9 bases between them. The CDR3 is made up of 15 amino acids. CDR3 nucleotide sequence: TGTGCCACCAGCAGAGAGGGTTTAAGTGGAAACACCATATATTTT. Translating it yields CATSREGLSGNTIYF.